A single sample is the source of the 13 T cell receptor beta chains below, sequenced in a study of OX40 agonist ivuxolimab in advanced cancers. This table comes from immunoSEQ multiplex PCR, and its TCRdb copy is limited to in-frame clones, with some not included. The data show 34,000 or so clones, around 81% seen once. Sequencing used CD4+ or CD8+ T cells sorted from blood, obtained in a trial of the OX40 agonist ivuxolimab. The source of these receptors is an adult with an advanced solid tumor such as melanoma, head and neck, liver or kidney cancer.

The J gene is TRBJ2-7, the V gene TRBV10-2; TRBD2 matches 9 bases. Germline V gives CDR1 WSHSY, CDR2 SAAADI. The CDR3 is 14 residues long. The J segment lost 4 bases and the V segment lost 5 bases, leaving 6 bases of the junction unmatched. The CDR3 DNA reads as TGCGCCAGCAGTCCCGGGACTAGCATTTACGAGCAGTACTTC. This codes for CASSPGTSIYEQYF.

The rearrangement joins TRBV29-1 to TRBJ2-7, with a tentative D call TRBD1 (6 bases). The V gene lost 4 bases and the J gene lost 3 bases, with 16 bases spanning the gap. Germline loops: CDR1 SQVTM, CDR2 ANQGSEA. There are 14 residues in the CDR3. The CDR3 protein is CSVVKTGILYEQYF. The CDR3 DNA sequence: TGCAGCGTTGTAAAAACAGGGATTCTCTACGAGCAGTACTTC.

The chain employs TRBV27 and TRBJ2-1; 13 nucleotides match TRBD2. In germline, CDR1 is MNHEY, CDR2 SMNVEV (reference sequence). CDR3 length: 19 amino acids. V lost 1 base, J lost 3 bases, and 9 bases stayed unmatched. The CDR3 sequence is CASSLWGLAGRSFYNEQFF. CDR3 bases: TGTGCCAGCAGTTTATGGGGACTAGCGGGGCGCTCCTTCTACAATGAGCAGTTCTTC.

The rearrangement links TRBV7-2 to TRBJ2-1, with D perhaps assigned TRBD1 or TRBD2 (5 bases each). Between the trimmed V and J ends, which lost 5 bases and 8 bases, there was a span of 16 bases. The germline V gene encodes CDR1 SGHTA and CDR2 FQGNSA. The CDR3 spans 14 residues. CDR3 nucleotides: TGTGCCAGCAGCACAGGACTCCCGACCGATGAGCAGTTCTTC. Translated: CASSTGLPTDEQFF.

This clone was recorded only once. The rearrangement uses TRBV2 and TRBJ2-7, with a tentative D call TRBD2 (6 bases). CDR1 is SNHLY, CDR2 FYNNEI, per germline. The CDR3 runs to 14 residues. The V end was cut by 5 bases, the J end by 0 bases, with 11 bases between. CDR3 DNA: TGTGCCAGCAGTCGGGACTCTTCCTCCTACGAGCAGTACTTC. It yields the protein CASSRDSSSYEQYF.

This rearrangement joins TRBV5-1 to TRBJ2-7, with 8 bases lining up with TRBD2. Trimming removed 0 bases from V and 7 bases from J; junction bases left unmatched: 3. There are 13 residues in the CDR3. Germline V CDR1 and CDR2: SGHRS, YFSETQ. CDR3 region: CASSLVLADEQYF. The DNA for the CDR3 is TGCGCCAGCAGCTTGGTACTAGCGGATGAGCAGTACTTC.

This clone was observed a handful of times. The rearrangement joins TRBV27 to TRBJ1-5, with D possibly being TRBD1 (6 bases). Per germline, CDR1 MNHEY and CDR2 SMNVEV (reference sequence). Trimming shortened V by 2 bases and J by 4 bases, and 12 bases separated the two germline ends. This CDR3 spans 15 amino acids. The CDR3 DNA follows: TGTGCCAGCAGTTTAACGGGAACAGGGAATCAGCCCCAGCATTTT. Amino acid sequence: CASSLTGTGNQPQHF.

This clone turned up a few times. The chain employs TRBV29-1 and TRBJ2-7; perhaps TRBD1 as D (6 bases). Trimming removed 2 bases from V and 3 bases from J, with 17 bases in between. Germline V gives CDR1 SQVTM, CDR2 ANQGSEA. This CDR3 has 15 amino acids. CDR3 sequence: CSVENPAGAGYEQYF. DNA for the CDR3: TGCAGCGTTGAAAATCCCGCAGGGGCGGGCTACGAGCAGTACTTC.

This rearrangement joins TRBV19 to TRBJ2-6; no clear D. Trimming pared 9 bases from V and 0 bases from J, leaving 9 bases between. There are 14 residues in the CDR3. CDR1 is LNHDA, CDR2 SQIVND, per germline (reference sequence). In nucleotides, the CDR3 is TGTGCCAGCAAACAGAGCTCTGGGGCCAACGTCCTGACTTTC. Protein: CASKQSSGANVLTF.

The chain has TRBV28 and TRBJ2-4; D is uncertain. The ends were cut back, 3 bases at V and 9 bases at J, with 12 bases in the middle. The CDR3 has 13 amino acids. Per germline, CDR1 MDHEN and CDR2 SYDVKM. CDR3 sequence (DNA): TGTGCCAGCAGTTTGGCTAGTGGGGTCATTCAGTACTTC. Translating it yields CASSLASGVIQYF.

CDR3 DNA: TGTGCCAGCCGGCGGGCGGGAGAAGGCACCGGGGAGCTGTTTTTT. Translation: CASRRAGEGTGELFF. The chain joins TRBV28 to TRBJ2-2; 7 nucleotides agree with TRBD2. Germline CDR1 is MDHEN and CDR2 is SYDVKM. The CDR3 runs 15 residues. With V trimmed by 8 bases and J by 4 bases, 10 bases remained unmatched. The whole variable domain, filled in from reference TRBV28 and TRBJ2-2, reads DVKVTQSSRYLVKRTGEKVFLECVQDMDHENMFWYRQDPGLGLRLIYFSYDVKMKEKGDIPEGYSVSREKKERFSLILESASTNQTSMYLCASRRAGEGTGELFFGEGSRLTVL.

This clone was counted a few times. The V call is TRBV28, the J call TRBJ1-3; D is possibly TRBD1 (5 bases). There are 14 residues in the CDR3. Between the trimmed V and J ends, which lost 3 bases and 2 bases, there was a span of 8 bases. The germline V gene encodes CDR1 MDHEN and CDR2 SYDVKM. The CDR3 DNA sequence: TGTGCCAGCAGTTTTCAGGGAACTGGAAACACCATATATTTT. Its protein product is CASSFQGTGNTIYF.

The chain links TRBV5-4 to TRBJ2-5, with D possibly TRBD1 on 6 matching bases. V was pared by 2 bases and J by 3 bases, with 14 bases between. The CDR3 is 15 residues long. Germline CDR1 is SGHNT and CDR2 is YYREEE (reference sequence). In nucleotides, the CDR3 is TGTGCCAGCAGCTTTGGCCAGGGGCGTGAAGAGACCCAGTACTTC. This codes for CASSFGQGREETQYF.